These T cell receptor beta chains were read from a single sample in a study of control samples from healthy donors and cancer patients. TCRdb keeps only in-frame clones here, not all; method: immunoSEQ multiplex PCR. The table lists around 130,000 clones, around 89% of them singletons, with 40% in the top ten. Material: blood. These receptors came from a man aged 50-59 years in good health. The CDR3 runs from the conserved cysteine through the conserved F or W. D genes are given only for firm matches. Not all rows give a size; the values are once, few, many and, for expanded clones, a class.

v_gene,j_gene,d_gene,abundance,CDR3aa,CDR3nt
TRBV7-2,TRBJ1-4,-,-,CARGRRFEGNNEKLFF,TGTGCCAGAGGCCGGAGGTTTGAGGGAAATAATGAAAAACTGTTTTTT
TRBV5-1,TRBJ2-3,-,few,CASSPGQYTDTQYF,TGCGCCAGCAGCCCTGGACAGTACACAGATACGCAGTATTTT
TRBV7-2,TRBJ2-2,-,-,CASRSAGPGELFF,TGTGCCAGCAGGTCCGCGGGTCCCGGGGAGCTGTTTTTT
TRBV7-9,TRBJ1-1,-,-,CASSLDAGTEAFF,TGTGCCAGCAGCTTAGATGCAGGCACTGAAGCTTTCTTT
TRBV5-6,TRBJ2-3,-,-,CASSLGRSAGRKTDTQYF,TGTGCCAGCAGCTTGGGGAGGTCGGCAGGGAGGAAGACAGATACGCAGTATTTT
TRBV27,TRBJ2-1,-,-,CASSSRGLYNEQFF,TGTGCCAGCAGTTCCCGGGGCCTCTACAATGAGCAGTTCTTC
TRBV5-1,TRBJ2-7,TRBD1,-,CASSLGGQGDEQYF,TGCGCCAGCAGCTTGGGGGGACAGGGGGACGAGCAGTACTTC
TRBV4-1,TRBJ2-3,TRBD1,few,CASSLLGGADTQYF,TGCGCCAGCAGCCTCCTAGGGGGCGCAGATACGCAGTATTTT
TRBV2,TRBJ1-1,-,few,CASSIEGRGTEAFF,TGTGCCAGCAGTATAGAGGGCAGGGGCACTGAAGCTTTCTTT
TRBV19,TRBJ2-5,TRBD1,-,CASSDRGSGETQYF,TGTGCCAGTAGCGACAGGGGGTCGGGAGAGACCCAGTACTTC
TRBV30,TRBJ2-7,TRBD2,-,CAWSASPGLGASHYEQYF,TGTGCCTGGAGTGCCTCCCCCGGACTAGGGGCTAGTCACTACGAGCAGTACTTC
TRBV18,TRBJ2-2,TRBD1,-,CASSLGQGMEELFF,TGTGCCAGCTCGCTAGGACAGGGGATGGAGGAGCTGTTTTTT
TRBV3-1/TRBV3-2,TRBJ1-1,-,-,CASSQDKGGEAFF,TGTGCCAGCAGCCAAGATAAGGGCGGTGAAGCTTTCTTT
TRBV4-1,TRBJ1-2,-,-,CASSHAGTNYGYTF,TGCGCCAGCAGCCATGCCGGGACTAACTATGGCTACACCTTC
TRBV14,TRBJ1-3,TRBD1,-,CASSQVDRVSGNTIYF,TGTGCCAGCAGCCAAGTGGACAGGGTCTCTGGAAACACCATATATTTT
TRBV9,TRBJ1-2,TRBD1,-,CASSVGTGGYYGYTF,TGTGCCAGCAGCGTAGGGACAGGGGGCTACTATGGCTACACCTTC
TRBV5-1,TRBJ1-4,-,-,CASSPGQVATNEKLFF,TGCGCCAGCAGTCCCGGTCAAGTCGCAACTAATGAAAAACTGTTTTTT
TRBV2,TRBJ1-5,-,few,CASSEEGGFYQPQHF,TGTGCCAGCAGTGAAGAGGGGGGATTTTACCAGCCCCAGCATTTT
TRBV20-1,TRBJ1-5,-,-,CSARGNQPQHF,TGCAGTGCTAGGGGTAATCAGCCCCAGCATTTT
TRBV19,TRBJ1-1,TRBD1,-,CASRGTGFPEAFF,TGTGCCAGTAGGGGGACAGGGTTTCCTGAAGCTTTCTTT
TRBV6-5,TRBJ2-1,TRBD1,-,CASSPTGGAYNEQFF,TGTGCCAGCAGTCCGACAGGGGGGGCCTACAATGAGCAGTTCTTC
TRBV9,TRBJ2-7,TRBD1,-,CASSDRQGAYEQYF,TGTGCCAGCAGCGACCGACAGGGCGCGTACGAGCAGTACTTC
TRBV16,TRBJ2-5,-,-,CASSPGAIQETQYF,TGTGCCAGCAGCCCGGGGGCGATACAAGAGACCCAGTACTTC
TRBV6-5,TRBJ1-2,TRBD1,once,CASSHQGARGYTF,TGTGCCAGCTCACACCAGGGGGCTCGCGGCTACACCTTC
TRBV28,TRBJ2-7,-,-,CASSLLGEQYF,TGTGCCAGCAGTTTATTAGGTGAGCAGTACTTC
TRBV27,TRBJ1-2,-,-,CASSPGHDRPKGYTF,TGTGCCAGCAGTCCCGGACATGACAGGCCAAAAGGCTACACCTTC
TRBV7-9,TRBJ2-3,-,-,CASSSRATDTQYF,TGTGCCAGCAGCTCACGGGCCACAGATACGCAGTATTTT
TRBV11-2,TRBJ2-1,-,-,CASSLPDGPPSYNEQFF,TGTGCCAGCAGCTTACCGGATGGCCCTCCCTCCTACAATGAGCAGTTCTTC
TRBV14,TRBJ2-7,TRBD2,-,CASSPRNPSGGAYEQYF,TGTGCCAGCAGCCCCCGTAATCCTAGCGGGGGGGCCTACGAGCAGTACTTC
TRBV18,TRBJ1-2,-,-,CASSPGSSNYGYTF,TGTGCCAGCTCACCGGGCAGTTCTAACTATGGCTACACCTTC
TRBV7-2,TRBJ1-1,-,-,CASSLENLGRGYTEAFF,TGTGCCAGCAGCTTAGAGAACCTAGGCAGGGGTTACACTGAAGCTTTCTTT
TRBV5-1,TRBJ2-3,-,-,CASSSTGFSTDTQYF,TGCGCCAGCAGCTCCACAGGGTTTAGCACAGATACGCAGTATTTT
TRBV18,TRBJ2-3,-,-,CASSPLDTTDTQYF,TGTGCCAGCTCACCACTGGACACCACAGATACGCAGTATTTT
TRBV5-1,TRBJ2-1,-,-,CASSLARGGEAYNEQFF,TGCGCCAGCAGCTTGGCCCGTGGAGGGGAGGCCTACAATGAGCAGTTCTTC
TRBV27,TRBJ2-7,TRBD1,-,CASSSSGTGGYEQYF,TGTGCCAGCAGTTCGTCCGGGACAGGGGGGTACGAGCAGTACTTC
TRBV5-1,TRBJ1-5,TRBD1,-,CASSLEGGGSQPQHF,TGCGCCAGCAGCTTGGAAGGAGGGGGCAGCCAGCCCCAGCATTTT
TRBV18,TRBJ1-4,TRBD1,-,CASSPPGQANEKLFF,TGTGCCAGCTCACCACCGGGACAGGCTAATGAAAAACTGTTTTTT
TRBV3-1/TRBV3-2,TRBJ2-1,-,once,CASSHPWGVYYNEQFF,TGTGCCAGCAGCCACCCCTGGGGGGTCTATTACAATGAGCAGTTCTTC
TRBV6-2/TRBV6-3,TRBJ2-1,TRBD1,-,CASSTGQGRGYNEQFF,TGTGCCAGCAGCACGGGACAGGGAAGGGGCTACAATGAGCAGTTCTTC
TRBV4-2,TRBJ2-7,-,-,CASSQEGRESYEQYF,TGTGCCAGCAGCCAAGAAGGCAGAGAGTCCTACGAGCAGTACTTC
TRBV6-2/TRBV6-3,TRBJ2-3,-,-,CASSYLAGASTDTQYF,TGTGCCAGCAGTTACTTGGCAGGGGCTAGCACAGATACGCAGTATTTT
TRBV2,TRBJ1-1,-,-,CASSVLLNTEAFF,TGTGCCAGCAGCGTCCTATTGAACACTGAAGCTTTCTTT
TRBV5-6,TRBJ2-7,-,-,CASSFGYASYEQYF,TGTGCCAGCAGCTTTGGATATGCCTCCTACGAGCAGTACTTC